This T cell receptor beta chain derives from a study of blood T cell repertoires in COVID-19. Study at large: Both acute and convalescent COVID-19 samples were obtained from the United States, Italy and Spain. PBMCs, B-cell-depleted T cells, or T cells provided the cDNA or gDNA that made up the material.

The method was immunoSEQ multiplex PCR; TCRdb's version includes in-frame clones alone and lacks a portion of them. The sample has some 150,000 clones, 75% to 80% seen once. Trimming left V 8 bases short and J 2 bases short, with 12 bases between. Germline CDR1 and CDR2: MNHEY and SVGAGI. CDR3 length equals 13 residues. Sequencing was performed on peripheral blood. The receptor's source is an elderly woman with acute or convalescent COVID-19. This sequence joins TRBV6-5 and TRBJ1-1; D gene ambiguous. The CDR3 here is CASHPQKNTEAFF. Here the CDR3 DNA reads TGTGCCAGCCACCCCCAGAAAAACACTGAAGCTTTCTTT.